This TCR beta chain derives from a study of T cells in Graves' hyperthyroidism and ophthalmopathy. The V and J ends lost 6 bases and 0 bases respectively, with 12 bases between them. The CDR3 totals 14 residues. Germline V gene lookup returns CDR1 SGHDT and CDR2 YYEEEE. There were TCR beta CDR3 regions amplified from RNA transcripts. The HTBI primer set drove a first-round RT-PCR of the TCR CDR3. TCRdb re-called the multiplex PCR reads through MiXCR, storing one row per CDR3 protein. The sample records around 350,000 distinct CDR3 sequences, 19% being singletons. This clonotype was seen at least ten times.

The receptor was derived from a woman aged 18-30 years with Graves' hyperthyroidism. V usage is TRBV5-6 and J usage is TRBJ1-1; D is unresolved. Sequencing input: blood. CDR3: CASILTGMNTEAFF. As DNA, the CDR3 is TGTGCCAGCATCCTGACCGGCATGAACACTGAAGCTTTCTTT.